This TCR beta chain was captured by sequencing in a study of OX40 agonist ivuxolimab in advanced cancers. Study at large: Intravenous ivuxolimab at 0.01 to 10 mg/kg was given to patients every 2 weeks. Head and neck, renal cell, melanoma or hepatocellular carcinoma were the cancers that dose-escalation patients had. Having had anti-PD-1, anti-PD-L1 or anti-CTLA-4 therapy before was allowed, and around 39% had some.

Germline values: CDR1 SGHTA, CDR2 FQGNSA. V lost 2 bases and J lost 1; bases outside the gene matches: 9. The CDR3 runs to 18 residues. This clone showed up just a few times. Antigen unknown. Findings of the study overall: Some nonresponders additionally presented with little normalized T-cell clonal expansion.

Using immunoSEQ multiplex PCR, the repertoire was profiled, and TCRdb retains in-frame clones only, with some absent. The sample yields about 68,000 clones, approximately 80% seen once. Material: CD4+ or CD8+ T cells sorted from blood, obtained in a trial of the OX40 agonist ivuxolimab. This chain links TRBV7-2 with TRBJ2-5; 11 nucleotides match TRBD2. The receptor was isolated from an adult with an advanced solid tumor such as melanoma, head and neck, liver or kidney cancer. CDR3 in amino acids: CASSLFGLAGGPQETQYF. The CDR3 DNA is TGTGCCAGCAGCTTATTTGGGCTAGCGGGGGGCCCCCAAGAGACCCAGTACTTC.